This T cell receptor (beta chain) came from a study of neurological immune-mediated disorders. Study findings and constraints: The authors found no clinical or MRI feature associated with the multiple sclerosis repertoire cluster.

This clonotype was picked up many times. Its antigen is not known. Where libraries were unsorted, they were derived from 2 million PBMCs stored at -80 degrees C. Synthesis of cDNA was accomplished via 5'RACE employing 10-nucleotide random UMIs. One entry per CDR3 protein, called by TCRdb with MiXCR from the 5' RACE reads. The table includes 130,000 or so distinct CDR3 sequences, about 3.4% detected once. The sequenced material came from PBMCs. The receptor was isolated from a woman aged 25 to 39 with multiple sclerosis.

The DNA for the CDR3 is TGCGCCAGCAGCCCCACCGCGGCTAGACGGGCGTACAATGAGCAGTTCTTC. Translated, it gives CASSPTAARRAYNEQFF. The V gene is TRBV4-1, the J gene TRBJ2-1; unclear D gene. V was shortened by 4 bases and J by 4 bases, with 20 bases between the two germline ends. This CDR3 has 17 residues. Germline CDR1 MGHRA, CDR2 YSYEKL.